This T cell receptor beta chain appears in the sequencing data of a study of T cell responses to AZD1222 COVID-19 vaccine. This CDR3 comprises 17 residues. J lost 4 bases, V lost 4 bases, and 12 bases had no gene match. CDR1 and CDR2 from the germline V gene are SGHKS and YYEKEE (reference sequence). Details on this clone: Antigen: not known.

Only in-frame clones appear in the TCRdb table, and some are missing; sequencing was by immunoSEQ multiplex PCR. The data show 90,000 to 150,000 clones, approximately 91% seen once. Study conclusions and caveats: Baseline serology detected seropositivity in only five or six AZD1222 recipients. The repertoires were collected only after the peak T cell response. Regions 160-218 and 743-854 dominated among vaccine-associated CD4 TCRs spanning spike.

The chain couples TRBV5-5 to TRBJ1-1, with TRBD1 matching over 11 bases. The material sequenced was peripheral blood, taken on day 0 of AZD1222 vaccination. The source is an adult in good health. The CDR3 DNA sequence: TGTGCCAGCAGCGACCGGGACAGGGGGACCCTTGGCACTGAAGCTTTCTTT. Translation gives CASSDRDRGTLGTEAFF.